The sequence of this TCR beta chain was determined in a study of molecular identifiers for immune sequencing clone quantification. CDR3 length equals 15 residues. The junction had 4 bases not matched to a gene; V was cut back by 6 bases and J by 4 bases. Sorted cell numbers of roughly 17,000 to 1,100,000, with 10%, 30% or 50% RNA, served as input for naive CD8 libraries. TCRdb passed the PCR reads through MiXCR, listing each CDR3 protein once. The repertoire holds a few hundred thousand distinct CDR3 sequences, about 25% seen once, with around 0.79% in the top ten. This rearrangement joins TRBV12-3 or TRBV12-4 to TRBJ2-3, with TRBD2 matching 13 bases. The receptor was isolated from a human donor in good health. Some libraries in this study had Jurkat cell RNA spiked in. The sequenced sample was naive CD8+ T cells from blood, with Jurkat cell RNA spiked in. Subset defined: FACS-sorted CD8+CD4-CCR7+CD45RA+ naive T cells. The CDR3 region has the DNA TGTGCCAGCAGCACTAGCGGGAGGGCATCAGATACGCAGTATTTT. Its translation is CASSTSGRASDTQYF.